This paragraph covers one T cell receptor beta chain sequence. The junction differs from germline at one of its ends, possibly a read error. The sample comes from a study of response to subunit inactivated influenza vaccine. Germline values: CDR1 SNHLY, CDR2 FYNNEI. The CDR3 runs 16 residues. Using its own MiXCR run on the RT-PCR reads, TCRdb lists one record per CDR3 protein. The sample lists more than 500,000 distinct CDR3 sequences, approximately 10% occurring once. The same specimen was also included in a second study, on T cells expressing NK-cell markers. This second study says: As the method of synthesis, 5'RACE template switching with UMIs yielded TCR beta cDNA. Among the experiments, several used an anti-gamma-delta TCR antibody to restrict sorting to alpha-beta TCR T cells.

The TCR was taken from a man in his fifties or sixties who received an inactivated influenza vaccine. This chain uses TRBV2 with TRBJ2-3; 7 nucleotides match TRBD2. Sequences were derived from PBMCs from blood, sampled on the day of vaccination. CDR3: CASSESLAAGPDTHYF. The CDR3 nucleotides read TGTGCCAGCAGTGAAAGTCTAGCGGCGGGTCCAGATACGCACTATTTT.